This record concerns one TCR beta chain sequence. CDR1 and CDR2 from the germline V gene are WNHNN and SYGVQD (reference sequence). This CDR3 has 18 amino acids. V lost 8 bases, J lost 3 bases, and 17 bases stayed unmatched. This entry comes from a study of blood T cell repertoires in COVID-19. The repertoire was sequenced with immunoSEQ multiplex PCR; TCRdb's copy has only in-frame clones and lacks some. The sample holds some 150,000 clones, about 85% seen once. The sample was peripheral blood. This TCR derives from a woman in her sixties or seventies with active or convalescent COVID-19. The V gene is TRBV10-1, the J gene TRBJ1-3, with 9 bases aligning to TRBD1. The CDR3 region has the DNA TGCGCCAGCGTTCCTCCCCCTCCGGAGGACAGGGGTGGAAACACCATATATTTT. Amino acids: CASVPPPPEDRGGNTIYF.